This section outlines one TCR beta chain sequence together with its context. No cognate antigen has been identified for it. No much larger clonotype is one base removed from it; base qualities were not supplied. In the paper's terms, the time point label means: cycle 4 day 1 (C4D1), after 5 to 7 weeks of nivolumab. Every trial patient had relapsed following autologous stem cell transplantation, and prior brentuximab vedotin exposure was what differed among cohorts A, B and C. Using a Miltenyi CD4+ T cell isolation kit, CD4+ T cells were purified from thawed PBMCs through magnetic negative selection. The trial cohort included 50 to 70 patients with relapsed/refractory classical Hodgkin lymphoma, and each patient had a best overall response of complete response, partial response or progressive disease. In the multi-cohort phase II CheckMate 205 trial, trial patients received single-agent nivolumab. An independent review committee assessed best overall response using the 2007 International Working Group response criteria. PBMCs from the trial were collected at three points: immediately before nivolumab initiation (C1D1), and during therapy at cycle 2 day 1 and cycle 4 day 1. After peripheral blood was drawn into 8 mL Vacutainer Cell Preparation Tubes, PBMCs were isolated by centrifugation and then cryopreserved. Purified CD4+ and CD8+ fractions were prepared only for cases with an additional available PBMC sample. Magnetically labelled cells were depleted on LS columns in a quadroMACS separator, and the flow-through was collected as the purified fraction.

Genomic DNA was isolated using the Qiagen DNeasy kit from unsorted PBMCs as well as from negatively selected CD4+ and CD8+ fractions. TCR beta CDR3 regions were amplified by immunoSEQ multiplex PCR using primers annealing to V and J segments. Amplification bias was minimized using a synthetic immune receptor repertoire, and residual bias was removed computationally after sequencing. Under the source paper's analysis protocol: Repertoire diversity was quantified as the Shannon entropy index using custom Python scripts. Unsorted, CD4+ and CD8+ repertoires were examined separately, except in combined analyses, for which CD4+ and CD8+ sequences were merged in silico. Clonal expansion was defined as a frequency increase of at least 2-fold after treatment compared with C1D1, and clones undetected at baseline were assigned a pseudocount of 0.5. Singleton clones were defined as clones with 0 or 1 copy at C1D1, and non-singleton clones were defined as clones with 2 or more copies. Clones expanded in unsorted samples were assigned a CD4+, CD8+ or unknown annotation through matching of protein sequences in sorted samples from the same patient. Wilcoxon tests were applied to paired samples to test diversity changes from C1D1 to C4D1. TCRdb holds this immuneACCESS table with in-frame rearrangements only. Some clones are missing; in checked studies, unresolved V genes explain under half, and the rest has no known cause. V and J calls and clone size are given by that table; D and trimming were obtained from the DNA. The sample yields approximately 18,000 clones; roughly 79% were counted once. Clones ranked in the top ten supply under 2% of the sample.

The data are from a study of PD-1 blockade in classical Hodgkin lymphoma (dated by TCRdb to about 2020). Turning to the overall study: Nivolumab dosing was 3 mg/kg intravenously every 2 weeks, continuing until either disease progression or unacceptable toxicity. A peripheral blood immune signature of response to PD-1 blockade in classical Hodgkin lymphoma was defined using TCR beta sequencing and CyTOF. The research as a whole found: Trial patients with a complete response had baseline diversity similar to that of newly diagnosed patients, while partial responders and progressors had significantly lower diversity. The study was limited to a single clinical trial cohort, and causes of repertoire differences, possibly disease activity or prior therapy, remained undefined. Baseline TCR diversity was reported to be lower in newly diagnosed patients than in healthy donors, and even lower in relapsed/refractory patients. CD4+ but not CD8+ TCR diversity rose significantly by C4D1 (p=0.0027 vs p=0.16), most apparent in complete responders (p=0.02). Patients starting nivolumab less than 1 year after ASCT had lower diversity and were excluded from later analyses to avoid confounding by immune reconstitution.

The CDR3, cysteine through phenylalanine, is 14 amino acids long. Kept here is only the CDR3 DNA, which spans 42 bases and is read in frame from base 1. As encoded in the germline V gene, CDR1 is SGHNT while CDR2 is YENEEA. Between the V and J ends, shortened by 3 bases and 0 bases respectively, the junction contains 8 bases. The starting material was CD4+ T cells from blood, obtained before the fourth cycle of nivolumab. This receptor was taken from a human donor with classical Hodgkin lymphoma. The chain uses TRBV11-3 and TRBJ1-1; the D gene assignment is ambiguous. The CDR3 protein: CASSLSGLNTEAFF. The sequenced DNA: TGTGCCAGCAGCTTGTCGGGGTTGAACACTGAAGCTTTCTTT.